This T cell receptor (beta chain) was documented in a study of radiation and T cells in renal cell carcinoma. Clones were read by immunoSEQ multiplex PCR, and TCRdb kept only the in-frame ones, dropping some. The table records some 130,000 clones, around 90% of them present only once. Time point: blood 2 weeks post-SBRT. Treatment indicated: 15 Gy SBRT to primary tumor, nephrectomy 4 weeks later. V trimming: 2 bases; J trimming: 0 bases; junction bases outside the gene matches: 4. Germline V gene lookup returns CDR1 SQVTM and CDR2 ANQGSEA. The CDR3 sequence is 15 residues long. The sequences come from blood, collected from a patient whose treatment included radiotherapy and nephrectomy. This chain joins TRBV29-1 and TRBJ2-1; 7 bases are a match to TRBD2. The clonotype was recovered from a woman between 65 and 79 years old with renal cell carcinoma. CDR3 coding DNA: TGCAGCGTTGAACACGGGGGGAGCTCCTACAATGAGCAGTTCTTC. Protein product: CSVEHGGSSYNEQFF.